Below, 23 T cell receptor beta chains from the same sample are listed, as sequenced in a study of T-cell memory formation after mild COVID-19. TCRdb fed the 5' RACE reads into MiXCR, producing one record per CDR3 protein. Among about 110,000 distinct CDR3 sequences listed, 15% to 20% were seen once. Material: PBMCs or a T cell subset sorted from them (not recorded which). The receptor source for this set is a man aged 18 to 35 who had mild COVID-19 (a few samples of this study predate the infection). Cell type and time point are not known.

J is TRBJ2-2 and V is TRBV7-2; perhaps TRBD2 as D (5 bases). The CDR3 consists of 13 residues. Germline V lookup: CDR1 SGHTA, CDR2 FQGNSA. Trimming removed 5 bases at V and 6 bases at J, with 10 bases between. CDR3 region: CASSARTAGELFF. The DNA of the CDR3 is TGTGCCAGCAGCGCTAGGACTGCCGGGGAGCTGTTTTTT. Full variable domain (rest looked up from reference TRBV7-2 and TRBJ2-2): GAGVSQSPSNKVTEKGKDVELRCDPISGHTALYWYRQSLGQGLEFLIYFQGNSAPDKSGLPSDRFSAERTGGSVSTLTIQRTQQEDSAVYLCASSARTAGELFFGEGSRLTVL.

The chain joins TRBV12-3 or TRBV12-4 to TRBJ1-1; possible D gene TRBD1, 5 bases. There are 15 residues in the CDR3. V was clipped by 3 bases and J by 4 bases, with 15 bases between them. CDR3 in DNA: TGTGCCAGCAGTTTCATATCAGGGTTGGGCACTGAAGCTTTCTTT. Translating gives CASSFISGLGTEAFF.

This clonotype was found a few times. The chain couples TRBV4-3 to TRBJ2-1, with no clear D. The length of the CDR3 is 17 residues. V gave up 1 base and J gave up 0 bases, with 13 bases separating them. From germline, CDR1 is LGHNA and CDR2 YSLEER. The CDR3, as DNA: TGCGCCAGCAGCCAAGTCTTAGCCTCCAGCTCCTACAATGAGCAGTTCTTC. This translates into CASSQVLASSSYNEQFF.

This clonotype was counted only a few times. The CDR3 here is CASSPPNVLNTEAFF. CDR3 in DNA: TGTGCCAGCTCACCACCGAATGTTTTGAACACTGAAGCTTTCTTT. The V and J genes are TRBV18 and TRBJ1-1; D uncertain. V lost 0 bases, J lost 0 bases, and 8 bases lay in between. Germline assignment: CDR1 KGHSH and CDR2 LQKENI. CDR3 length: 15 residues.

The sample holds a few counts of this clonotype. The V call is TRBV20-1, the J call TRBJ2-2; no firm D call. The CDR3 runs to 15 residues. Trimming took 2 bases from V and 4 from J, leaving 14 bases between them. Germline assignment: CDR1 DFQATT and CDR2 SNEGSKA (reference sequence). The DNA of the CDR3 is TGCAGTGCTAGACGGTCGAGTCTTTCCACCGGGGAGCTGTTTTTT. Its protein product is CSARRSSLSTGELFF.

The V call is TRBV28, the J call TRBJ1-2; D might be TRBD1 (5 bases). Germline V lookup: CDR1 MDHEN, CDR2 SYDVKM. Trimming left V 10 bases short and J 0 bases short, with 18 bases between. This CDR3 has 15 residues. The CDR3 DNA reads as TGTGCCACCCCAGGAGAGGGGCCCGCTAACTATGGCTACACCTTC. Its protein product is CATPGEGPANYGYTF.

This clonotype was observed a handful of times. The V and J genes are TRBV19 and TRBJ1-2, with D hard to call. The CDR3 runs 12 residues. The germline V gene has CDR1 LNHDA and CDR2 SQIVND (reference sequence). Trimming removed 6 bases at V and 7 bases at J, with 12 bases between. The CDR3 region is CASSPQFLGYTF. CDR3 DNA: TGTGCCAGTAGCCCGCAATTCCTTGGCTACACCTTC.

This clonotype came up a few times. The J gene is TRBJ2-2, the V gene TRBV5-1; the match to TRBD1 covers 7 bases. Germline CDR1 reads SGHRS; CDR2 reads YFSETQ. V lost 1 base to trimming and J lost 3 bases; unmatched junction nucleotides: 3. The length of the CDR3 is 15 residues. This CDR3 is CASSLFQGDTGELFF. In DNA form, the CDR3 reads TGCGCCAGCAGCTTGTTCCAGGGGGACACCGGGGAGCTGTTTTTT.

The V call is TRBV9, the J call TRBJ2-5, with TRBD2 matching 10 bases. J was trimmed by 4 bases and V by 0 bases; bases with no gene match: 0. CDR1 and CDR2 from the germline V gene are SGDLS and YYNGEE. This CDR3 comprises 14 residues. CDR3 region: CASSVGTSGETQYF. Written as DNA, the CDR3 is TGTGCCAGCAGCGTAGGGACTAGCGGAGAGACCCAGTACTTC.

This clonotype was observed a few times. The rearrangement joins TRBV7-2 to TRBJ2-1; D perhaps matches TRBD2 (5 bases). Per germline, CDR1 SGHTA and CDR2 FQGNSA. V lost 6 bases and J lost 9, with 15 bases in between. CDR3 length: 13 amino acids. In DNA form, the CDR3 reads TGTGCCAGCAGTCCGCTGCCTCGGGGTGAGCAGTTCTTC. It yields the protein CASSPLPRGEQFF.

This clonotype has more than one count but fewer than ten. The chain employs TRBV7-9 and TRBJ2-7; 11 bases agree with TRBD2. V was clipped by 7 bases and J by 0 bases; unmatched bases: 8. The V gene's germline CDR1 is SEHNR and CDR2 FQNEAQ (reference sequence). The length of the CDR3 is 16 residues. Written as DNA, the CDR3 is TGTGCCAGCACCCTGGGACTAGCGGACTTCTCCTACGAGCAGTACGTC. This sequence encodes CASTLGLADFSYEQYV.

This clonotype was counted between two and nine times. The J gene is TRBJ2-1, the V gene TRBV20-1; 9 bases align to TRBD1. The CDR3 sequence is 14 residues long. Germline V gene sequence: CDR1 DFQATT, CDR2 SNEGSKA (reference sequence). The J segment lost 13 bases and the V segment lost 3 bases, leaving 13 bases of the junction unmatched. The DNA for the CDR3 is TGCAGTGCTAGCCCCGACAGGGGGATCTTGAAACAGTTCTTC. Translation gives CSASPDRGILKQFF.

The rearrangement links TRBV12-3 or TRBV12-4 to TRBJ1-1, with a tentative D call TRBD1 (5 bases). The CDR3 is made up of 16 amino acids. V lost 6 bases, J lost 1 base, and 18 bases lay in between. The DNA of the CDR3 is TGTGCCAGCAGAATACGTAGGTTGGACAAGAACACTGAAGCTTTCTTT. Its translation: CASRIRRLDKNTEAFF.

The chain recombines TRBV12-3 or TRBV12-4 with TRBJ1-2; possibly TRBD1 for D (5 bases). This CDR3 has 13 residues. Trimming left V 6 bases short and J 8 bases short, with 16 bases between. The CDR3 nucleotides are TGTGCCAGCAGATTCCAGGGCAGTGGGGGCTACACCTTC. Translated: CASRFQGSGGYTF.

This clonotype has just a few counts. J is TRBJ2-3 and V is TRBV6-1, with TRBD2 matching over 8 bases. The CDR3 contains 16 residues. Germline V gives CDR1 MNHNS, CDR2 SASEGT. J was trimmed by 2 bases and V by 6 bases; bases with no gene match: 10. CDR3 sequence: CASRRGGGTHTDTQYF. DNA of the CDR3: TGTGCCAGCAGGAGAGGCGGGGGGACACACACAGATACGCAGTATTTT.

The chain links TRBV7-2 to TRBJ1-1; TRBD1 is a possible D gene (6 bases). CDR3 length: 14 amino acids. V was shortened by 4 bases and J by 4 bases, with 13 bases between the two germline ends. The germline gives CDR1 SGHTA, CDR2 FQGNSA. CDR3 nucleotides: TGTGCCAGCAGCTCTACCGGGACAAGCACTGAAGCTTTCTTT. It codes for CASSSTGTSTEAFF.

This clonotype was recorded a few times. This chain joins TRBV2 and TRBJ2-5; TRBD1 agrees at 9 bases. The germline V gene encodes CDR1 SNHLY and CDR2 FYNNEI. This CDR3 has 14 residues. J gave up 1 base and V 6 bases, and 3 bases lay outside the gene matches. The CDR3 DNA reads TGTGCCAGCAGATTGACAGGGGGCCAAGAGACCCAGTACTTC. It encodes CASRLTGGQETQYF.

This clonotype was detected only a few times. The chain links TRBV5-1 to TRBJ1-1; D is perhaps TRBD1 (5 bases). This CDR3 spans 13 amino acids. V shed 4 bases and J shed 3 bases, with 10 bases lying between them. Germline CDR1 and CDR2: SGHRS and YFSETQ. The CDR3 bases are TGCGCCAGCAGCGGGGGTTCGTACACTGAAGCTTTCTTT. As protein: CASSGGSYTEAFF.

The gene calls are TRBV28 and TRBJ2-7, with D possibly TRBD1 on 5 matching bases. The CDR3 runs 13 residues. CDR1 MDHEN and CDR2 SYDVKM come from the germline V gene. The ends were cut back, 3 bases at V and 3 bases at J, with 9 bases in the middle. CDR3 in DNA: TGTGCCAGCAGTTTGACAGAGCGCTACGAGCAGTACTTC. This codes for CASSLTERYEQYF.

The gene calls are TRBV5-1 and TRBJ1-1; D not certain. CDR1 and CDR2 (germline): SGHRS, YFSETQ. This CDR3 spans 16 amino acids. With 0 bases removed from V and 0 bases from J, the gap between germline ends came to 12 bases. In nucleotides, the CDR3 is TGCGCCAGCAGCTTGGGGGTAAACCGGATGAACACTGAAGCTTTCTTT. Translating gives CASSLGVNRMNTEAFF.

There are a few counts of this clonotype. This chain connects TRBV10-3 to TRBJ1-1; D is ambiguous. V was cut by 4 bases and J by 1 base, with 10 bases left in between. CDR3 length: 14 amino acids. Germline CDR1 reads ENHRY; CDR2 reads SYGVKD. Here the CDR3 reads CAISGAQSNTEAFF. CDR3 nucleotides: TGTGCCATCAGTGGGGCCCAGTCGAACACTGAAGCTTTCTTT.

The gene calls are TRBV12-3 or TRBV12-4 and TRBJ2-3, with a tentative D call TRBD1 (6 bases). The CDR3 loop spans 15 amino acids. Between the trimmed V and J ends, which lost 2 bases and 2 bases, there was a span of 11 bases. The CDR3 region has the DNA TGTGCCAGCAGTTTATCAGGACAGTTCACAGATACGCAGTATTTT. Translating gives CASSLSGQFTDTQYF.

This clonotype was picked up a small number of times. V usage is TRBV29-1 and J usage is TRBJ2-4; possibly TRBD1 for D (6 bases). The CDR3 contains 19 residues. V dropped 4 bases and J dropped 2 bases, with 27 bases sitting between them. Germline V gene sequence: CDR1 SQVTM, CDR2 ANQGSEA. The CDR3 is CSVAPGTGLGAGTKNIQYF. As DNA, the CDR3 is TGCAGCGTTGCCCCAGGAACAGGGTTGGGGGCCGGTACCAAAAACATTCAGTACTTC.